This TCR beta chain was sequenced during a study of blood T cell repertoires in COVID-19. Source study methods: How many nucleated cells were present was estimated from reference gene primer amplification. This table comes from immunoSEQ multiplex PCR, and its TCRdb copy is limited to in-frame clones, with some not included. Clonal size and the V and J genes are those of that table, whereas D and trimming came from the DNA. The sample lists hundreds of thousands of clones, around nine tenths occurring once. Germline V lookup: CDR1 DFQATT, CDR2 SNEGSKA (reference sequence). V lost 3 bases and J 5 bases, leaving 6 bases between the germline ends. CDR3 length: 11 residues. With respect to this clone: This sample also contains other DNA sequences that code for the same CDR3.

Sequencing input: peripheral blood. The chain combines TRBV20-1 with TRBJ2-3; possible D gene TRBD2, 5 bases. The receptor's source is a woman aged 45-65 years with active or convalescent COVID-19. CDR3 protein: CSASRGDTQYF. In nucleotides, the CDR3 is TGCAGTGCTAGTCGGGGAGATACGCAGTATTTT.